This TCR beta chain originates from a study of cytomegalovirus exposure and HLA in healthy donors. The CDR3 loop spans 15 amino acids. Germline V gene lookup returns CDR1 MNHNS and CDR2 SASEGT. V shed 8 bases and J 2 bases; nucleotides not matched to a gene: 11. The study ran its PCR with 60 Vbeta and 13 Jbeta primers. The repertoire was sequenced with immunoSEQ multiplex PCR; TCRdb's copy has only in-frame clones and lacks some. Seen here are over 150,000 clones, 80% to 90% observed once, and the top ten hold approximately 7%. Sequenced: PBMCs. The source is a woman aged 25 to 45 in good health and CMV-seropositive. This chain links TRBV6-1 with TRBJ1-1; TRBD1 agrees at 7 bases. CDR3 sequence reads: CASEDRAQGNTEAFF. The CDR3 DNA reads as TGTGCCAGCGAAGACAGGGCTCAGGGAAACACTGAAGCTTTCTTT.